Below are 28 T cell receptor beta chains sequenced from a single sample in a study of identical twins. Using its own MiXCR run on the 5' RACE reads, TCRdb lists one record per CDR3 protein. Of more than 1.5 million distinct CDR3 sequences in the sample, about 31% were seen once. Sequenced input: cord blood. These receptors all stem from a newborn girl in good health.

The CDR3 spells CASSQEYPNTEAFF. The CDR3 DNA reads as TGTGCCAGCAGCCAAGAGTACCCGAACACTGAAGCTTTCTTT. The V call is TRBV3-1, the J call TRBJ1-1, with D unresolved. Per germline, CDR1 LGHDT and CDR2 YNNKEL (reference sequence). CDR3 length equals 14 residues. Trimming stripped 0 bases from V and 1 base from J, with 6 bases between. Variable domain in full (rest from reference TRBV3-1 and TRBJ1-1): DTAVSQTPKYLVTQMGNDKSIKCEQNLGHDTMYWYKQDSKKFLKIMFSYNNKELIINETVPNRFSPKSPDKAHLNLHINSLELGDSAVYFCASSQEYPNTEAFFGQGTRLTVV.

V gene TRBV5-1 combines with J gene TRBJ2-5; possible D gene TRBD1, 5 bases. The CDR3 sequence is 13 residues long. Germline V gene lookup returns CDR1 SGHRS and CDR2 YFSETQ. With 9 bases removed from V and 0 bases from J, the gap between germline ends came to 12 bases. The chain's CDR3 is CATRDSDQETQYF. The CDR3, as DNA: TGCGCCACCCGCGACAGCGACCAAGAGACCCAGTACTTC.

For this clonotype: Germline is not matched at one junction end, which may reflect a read error. The V gene is TRBV7-9, the J gene TRBJ2-7; perhaps TRBD2 as D (5 bases). Germline CDR1 is SEHNR and CDR2 is FQNEAQ (reference sequence). The CDR3 contains 16 residues. Here the CDR3 DNA reads TGTGCCAGCAGCCCAAAATTGGGGAGTAGGCCCTACGAGCGGTACTTC. It is translated as CASSPKLGSRPYERYF. The entire variable domain, with the rest obtained from reference TRBV7-9 and TRBJ2-7, is as follows: DTGVSQNPRHKITKRGQNVTFRCDPISEHNRLYWYRQTLGQGPEFLTYFQNEAQLEKSRLLSDRFSAERPKGSFSTLEIQRTEQGDSAMYLCASSPKLGSRPYERYFGPGTRLTVT.

The table lists this clonotype with many counts. This chain connects TRBV12-3 or TRBV12-4 to TRBJ2-3; D uncertain. The V gene lost 6 bases and the J gene lost 1 base, with 8 bases spanning the gap. The CDR3 length is 13 residues. The CDR3 coding sequence is TGTGCCAGCAGAAATAAGGGCACAGATACGCAGTATTTT. Translated: CASRNKGTDTQYF.

This clonotype came up a few times. This sequence joins TRBV27 and TRBJ1-4; D call uncertain. CDR1 and CDR2 (germline): MNHEY, SMNVEV (reference sequence). CDR3 length: 15 residues. Trimming removed 2 bases from V and 3 bases from J, with 10 bases in between. CDR3 loop: CASSLEGLPNEKLFF. The CDR3 bases are TGTGCCAGCAGTTTAGAAGGACTGCCTAATGAAAAACTGTTTTTT. Together with reference TRBV27 and TRBJ1-4, the CDR3 gives the full variable domain: EAQVTQNPRYLITVTGKKLTVTCSQNMNHEYMSWYRQDPGLGLRQIYYSMNVEVTDKGDVPEGYKVSRKEKRNFPLILESPSPNQTSLYFCASSLEGLPNEKLFFGSGTQLSVL.

This clonotype came up many times. The germline gene is not matched at one end of the junction; a read error may be the cause. The J gene is TRBJ2-3, the V gene TRBV5-1; no reliable D call. The CDR3 extends over 12 amino acids. CDR1 is SGHRS, CDR2 YFSETQ, per germline. The CDR3 region is CASSLGRDTQYF. The CDR3 DNA reads TGTGCCAGCAGCTTAGGTAGAGATACGCAGTATTTT.

The chain carries TRBV12-3 or TRBV12-4 and TRBJ2-1; 10 nucleotides agree with TRBD1. This CDR3 has 16 residues. J gave up 5 bases and V 2 bases, and 6 bases lay outside the gene matches. For the CDR3, the DNA is TGTGCCAGCAGTTTAACGCGGGACAGGGGCAACAATGAGCAGTTCTTC. Protein: CASSLTRDRGNNEQFF.

The chain employs TRBV14 and TRBJ2-5; D uncertain. Trimming stripped 8 bases from V and 11 bases from J, with 15 bases between. Germline CDR1 and CDR2: SGHDN and FVKESK. The CDR3 contains 11 residues. CDR3 nucleotide sequence: TGTGCCAGCCGCACGGGTCAGGAGCAGTACTTC. Its translation: CASRTGQEQYF. Variable domain in full (rest from reference TRBV14 and TRBJ2-5): EAGVTQFPSHSVIEKGQTVTLRCDPISGHDNLYWYRRVMGKEIKFLLHFVKESKQDESGMPNNRFLAERTGGTYSTLKVQPAELEDSGVYFCASRTGQEQYFGPGTRLLVL.

This clonotype appeared a few times. The chain is built from TRBV27 and TRBJ1-4; D perhaps matches TRBD1 (5 bases). This CDR3 spans 15 amino acids. V lost 1 base and J 4 bases, leaving 10 bases between the germline ends. Germline V gene data show CDR1 as MNHEY and CDR2 as SMNVEV (reference sequence). CDR3 bases: TGTGCCAGCAGTTTATGGGCAGGGAGTAATGAAAAACTGTTTTTT. It translates to CASSLWAGSNEKLFF.

The genes are TRBV5-1 and TRBJ2-7; maybe TRBD2 (6 bases). The CDR3 sequence is 16 residues long. The ends were cut back, 0 bases at V and 2 bases at J, with 15 bases in the middle. CDR1 and CDR2 from the germline V gene are SGHRS and YFSETQ. CDR3 sequence reads: CASSLGKGLNTYEQYF. The CDR3 bases are TGCGCCAGCAGCTTGGGGAAGGGACTCAATACCTACGAGCAGTACTTC. Together with reference TRBV5-1 and TRBJ2-7, the CDR3 gives the full variable domain: KAGVTQTPRYLIKTRGQQVTLSCSPISGHRSVSWYQQTPGQGLQFLFEYFSETQRNKGNFPGRFSGRQFSNSRSEMNVSTLELGDSALYLCASSLGKGLNTYEQYFGPGTRLTVT.

This clonotype was seen many times. The chain joins TRBV2 to TRBJ2-7; D gene uncertain. CDR1 and CDR2 from the germline V gene are SNHLY and FYNNEI. This CDR3 comprises 12 residues. With 3 bases removed from V and 2 bases from J, the gap between germline ends came to 5 bases. Here the CDR3 reads CASSDPPYEQYF. The CDR3 DNA reads as TGTGCCAGCAGTGACCCACCCTACGAGCAGTACTTC.

The CDR3 DNA reads as TGTGCCAGCAGTGTTACAGCGGGCCTCCAAGAGACCCAGTACTTC. Protein product: CASSVTAGLQETQYF. The chain has TRBV25-1 and TRBJ2-5, with TRBD2 as a possible D gene (6 bases). Trimming left V 4 bases short and J 1 base short, with 13 bases between. CDR1 MGHDK and CDR2 SYGVNS come from the germline V gene. CDR3 length: 15 residues.

The rearrangement joins TRBV3-1 to TRBJ2-1; the D gene could be TRBD1 or TRBD2 (6 bases each). The CDR3 has 15 amino acids. V lost 0 bases, J lost 10 bases, and 16 bases lay in between. Germline lookup yields CDR1 LGHDT and CDR2 YNNKEL (reference sequence). The CDR3 sequence is CASSQDEGGHREQFF. The CDR3 bases are TGTGCCAGCAGCCAAGATGAGGGGGGTCATAGGGAGCAGTTCTTC.

This clonotype was detected a few times. V is TRBV29-1 and J is TRBJ2-7, with 7 nucleotides matching TRBD2. CDR1 and CDR2 from the germline V gene are SQVTM and ANQGSEA. J gave up 3 bases and V 0 bases, and 8 bases lay outside the gene matches. The CDR3 has 15 residues. For the CDR3, the DNA is TGCAGCGTTGAAGATCCCGAATGGGGGGGCTACGAGCAGTACTTC. This sequence encodes CSVEDPEWGGYEQYF.

This chain's CDR3 is CASSSLGTVYEQYF. As DNA, the CDR3 is TGTGCCAGCAGTTCCCTTGGGACAGTCTACGAGCAGTACTTC. The genes are TRBV25-1 and TRBJ2-7; TRBD1 matches at 7 bases. The CDR3 contains 14 residues. Germline trimming cut 5 bases from V and 3 bases from J; bases unmatched to any gene: 7. Germline V CDR1 and CDR2: MGHDK, SYGVNS.

This chain joins TRBV4-2 and TRBJ2-1; D remains ambiguous. V lost 2 bases to trimming and J lost 3 bases, with 8 bases between them. The CDR3 is 14 amino acids. The germline V gene has CDR1 LGHNA and CDR2 YNFKEQ. The CDR3 sequence: CASSQIGSYNEQFF. The DNA of the CDR3 is TGTGCCAGCAGCCAAATTGGTAGCTACAATGAGCAGTTCTTC.

This clonotype has more than one count but fewer than ten. This chain uses TRBV2 with TRBJ2-4; 7 bases align to TRBD1. CDR3 length: 15 residues. Trimming removed 2 bases from V and 3 bases from J; junction bases left unmatched: 4. The germline gives CDR1 SNHLY, CDR2 FYNNEI. The CDR3 DNA is TGTGCCAGCAGTGAAAGGGGACAGAGCAAAAACATTCAGTACTTC. It yields the protein CASSERGQSKNIQYF.

This clonotype was detected ten times or more. The rearrangement joins TRBV5-1 to TRBJ2-3; 10 nucleotides agree with TRBD1. The CDR3 contains 14 residues. V trimming: 4 bases; J trimming: 5 bases; junction bases outside the gene matches: 4. The germline gives CDR1 SGHRS, CDR2 YFSETQ. The CDR3 DNA sequence: TGCGCCAGCAGCCCGGGACAGGGGAGAGATACGCAGTATTTT. This gives the protein CASSPGQGRDTQYF.

J is TRBJ1-1 and V is TRBV7-9; maybe TRBD1 (5 bases). V dropped 3 bases and J dropped 6 bases, with 23 bases sitting between them. CDR1 SEHNR and CDR2 FQNEAQ come from the germline V gene (reference sequence). This CDR3 contains 17 residues. CDR3 bases: TGTGCCAGCAGCTTTTTCGCCTCCCGGGGCATTAGGTCTGAAGCTTTCTTT. Residues: CASSFFASRGIRSEAFF.

This clonotype occurred a few times. This rearrangement joins TRBV19 to TRBJ1-1; D is undetermined. CDR1 is LNHDA, CDR2 SQIVND, per germline (reference sequence). V was clipped by 2 bases and J by 0 bases, with 10 bases between them. This CDR3 has 15 amino acids. CDR3 residues: CASSISGDLNTEAFF. The CDR3 DNA is TGTGCCAGTAGTATAAGTGGGGATTTGAACACTGAAGCTTTCTTT.

The gene calls are TRBV4-1 and TRBJ2-3; 8 nucleotides agree with TRBD2. CDR1 and CDR2 (germline): MGHRA, YSYEKL. This CDR3 contains 18 residues. J gave up 0 bases and V 4 bases, and 12 bases lay outside the gene matches. The CDR3 coding sequence is TGCGCCAGCAGCCCCGGGTTAGCGGGGATACTTAGCACAGATACGCAGTATTTT. Protein product: CASSPGLAGILSTDTQYF.

This clonotype has a handful of counts. The chain employs TRBV27 and TRBJ1-1; D remains unclear. CDR3 length: 15 amino acids. The germline CDR1 and CDR2 sequences are MNHEY and SMNVEV (reference sequence). With 6 bases removed from V and 0 bases from J, the gap between germline ends came to 14 bases. The CDR3 loop is CASRPDGPMNTEAFF. The CDR3 DNA reads TGTGCCAGCAGACCGGACGGGCCTATGAACACTGAAGCTTTCTTT.

This rearrangement joins TRBV7-2 to TRBJ1-4; no clear D. CDR3 length: 15 amino acids. Germline CDR1 reads SGHTA; CDR2 reads FQGNSA. V was clipped by 0 bases and J by 8 bases, with 13 bases between them. The CDR3 protein is CASSLAPIGGEKLFF. CDR3 nucleotide sequence: TGTGCCAGCAGCTTAGCCCCCATAGGAGGGGAAAAACTGTTTTTT.

This clonotype has at least ten counts. The rearrangement uses TRBV28 and TRBJ2-7; D ambiguous. The CDR3 length is 12 residues. V dropped 3 bases and J dropped 7 bases, with 10 bases sitting between them. CDR1 and CDR2 (germline): MDHEN, SYDVKM. The CDR3 DNA sequence: TGTGCCAGCAGTTTTGGGGTGGGAGAGCAGTACTTC. This encodes CASSFGVGEQYF.

The V and J genes are TRBV7-6 and TRBJ2-2; the D gene is possibly TRBD1 (6 bases). The ends were cut back, 2 bases at V and 5 bases at J, with 12 bases in the middle. CDR1 is SGHVS and CDR2 is FNYEAQ in the germline V gene. This CDR3 region has 15 residues. This chain's CDR3 is CASSLIPGTTGELFF. The CDR3 DNA reads TGTGCCAGCAGCTTAATCCCCGGGACAACCGGGGAGCTGTTTTTT.

The chain carries TRBV20-1 and TRBJ1-5, with a possible D match to TRBD1 (6 bases). This CDR3 is built from 14 residues. The V and J ends lost 5 bases and 1 base respectively, with 12 bases between them. Germline V gives CDR1 DFQATT, CDR2 SNEGSKA (reference sequence). The CDR3 nucleotides are TGCAGTGCTGCCAGGGGAATGAGCAATCAGCCCCAGCATTTT. Protein: CSAARGMSNQPQHF.

This clonotype was seen a handful of times. V is TRBV5-1 and J is TRBJ1-4, with D perhaps TRBD1 (5 bases). Trimming removed 3 bases from V and 4 bases from J, with 16 bases in between. CDR3 size: 16 residues. Germline-derived CDR1 and CDR2 are SGHRS and YFSETQ. CDR3 nucleotides: TGCGCCAGCAGCTCCGCTCGGGACGGGTATAATGAAAAACTGTTTTTT. It codes for CASSSARDGYNEKLFF.

This clonotype was found a few times. The genes are TRBV12-3 or TRBV12-4 and TRBJ2-7, with 8 bases aligning to TRBD1. The CDR3 spans 13 residues. V was clipped by 7 bases and J by 2 bases; unmatched bases: 4. The DNA of the CDR3 is TGTGCCAGCATCGGACAGGGAACCTACGAGCAGTACTTC. Translation: CASIGQGTYEQYF.